This T cell receptor (beta chain) was identified during a study of CD8 T cells in Susac syndrome. The RNA input was about 0.5 to 1 ug, and it was reverse transcribed with random hexamers. Amplification of TCR beta CDR3 across 54 Vbeta and 13 Jbeta was performed with immunoSEQ multiplex PCR. Each CDR3 protein is one row after TCRdb ran MiXCR on the immunoSEQ multiplex PCR reads. Here the sample spans about 130,000 distinct CDR3 sequences, around 96% being singletons. Findings and caveats of the study: By the study's own acknowledgment, its TCR sequencing and HLA analysis included relatively few individuals.

Germline CDR1 and CDR2: LNHDA and SQIVND (reference sequence). This CDR3 is built from 13 residues. The V end was cut by 3 bases, the J end by 1 base, with 7 bases between. To note about this clonotype: Its antigen is unidentified.

Blood CD8+ and CD4+ T cells underwent high-throughput TCR beta sequencing. FACS was used to enrich TEMRA cells, whereas the CD8+ and CD4+ T cells were obtained by negative isolation. The TCR comes from a human donor in good health. Specimen: CD4+ T cells from PBMCs. The V call is TRBV19, the J call TRBJ2-7; D is possibly TRBD1 (6 bases). CDR3 DNA sequence: TGTGCCAGTAGTATGGGACAATCCTACGAGCAGTACTTC. Translation: CASSMGQSYEQYF.